The 24 T cell receptor beta chains below all came from one sample that was sequenced in a study of radiation and T cells in renal cell carcinoma. The time point denotes: baseline pretreatment blood. The treatment denotes: 15 Gy SBRT to primary tumor, nephrectomy 4 weeks later. The repertoire was sequenced with immunoSEQ multiplex PCR; TCRdb's copy has only in-frame clones and lacks some. The sample holds some 95,000 clones, 86% seen once. The sample here was blood, taken from a patient whose treatment included radiotherapy and nephrectomy. The receptors come from a man aged 50 to 60 with renal cell carcinoma.

The rearrangement uses TRBV7-6 and TRBJ2-2; 7 bases are a match to TRBD1. The CDR3 is 14 residues long. V lost 6 bases, J lost 6 bases, and 7 bases stayed unmatched. Germline V gives CDR1 SGHVS, CDR2 FNYEAQ. CDR3 region: CASRRDQGAGELFF. The DNA of the CDR3 is TGTGCCAGCAGAAGGGATCAGGGGGCCGGGGAGCTGTTTTTT.

The rearrangement uses TRBV19 and TRBJ2-1; D gene unclear. The CDR3 has 13 residues. V dropped 5 bases and J dropped 0 bases, with 5 bases sitting between them. Per the germline V gene, CDR1 is LNHDA and CDR2 is SQIVND (reference sequence). In DNA, the CDR3 is TGTGCCAGTAGTTCCCTCTCCTACAATGAGCAGTTCTTC. As protein: CASSSLSYNEQFF.

The V call is TRBV30, the J call TRBJ2-6; maybe TRBD2 (5 bases). The V end lost 1 base, the J end lost 1 base, and 11 bases lay between the germline ends. Germline V lookup: CDR1 GTSNPN, CDR2 SVGIG (reference sequence). This CDR3 spans 16 amino acids. The CDR3 DNA reads TGTGCCTGGAGTGGGGGAGTAACATCTGGGGCCAACGTCCTGACTTTC. Translation: CAWSGGVTSGANVLTF.

V usage is TRBV2 and J usage is TRBJ2-7, with D hard to call. The V gene's germline CDR1 is SNHLY and CDR2 FYNNEI. This CDR3 has 10 amino acids. The ends were cut back, 6 bases at V and 3 bases at J, with 3 bases in the middle. The chain's CDR3 is CASSVYEQYF. CDR3 in DNA: TGTGCCAGCAGCGTCTACGAGCAGTACTTC.

This clone was detected only once. This rearrangement joins TRBV2 to TRBJ2-3; D call uncertain. Germline-derived CDR1 and CDR2 are SNHLY and FYNNEI. Trimming left V 3 bases short and J 0 bases short, with 7 bases between. The CDR3 is 14 amino acids. CDR3 protein: CASSDSTSTDTQYF. CDR3 sequence (DNA): TGTGCCAGCAGTGATTCCACTAGCACAGATACGCAGTATTTT.

The V gene is TRBV5-6, the J gene TRBJ2-3; 14 bases align to TRBD2. CDR3 length: 19 residues. J gave up 3 bases and V 4 bases, and 13 bases lay outside the gene matches. Germline values: CDR1 SGHDT, CDR2 YYEEEE. The CDR3 DNA follows: TGTGCCAGCAGCGTACCGGGACTAGCGGGAGTACGGGGAACAGATACGCAGTATTTT. Translating it yields CASSVPGLAGVRGTDTQYF.

V gene TRBV18 combines with J gene TRBJ1-2, with D possibly being TRBD1 (5 bases). The CDR3 has 14 residues. From germline, CDR1 is KGHSH and CDR2 LQKENI. V shed 4 bases and J shed 3 bases, with 12 bases lying between them. In nucleotides, the CDR3 is TGTGCCAGCTCACGCCAGGGCTCCTACTATGGCTACACCTTC. Its protein is CASSRQGSYYGYTF.

The rearrangement uses TRBV2 and TRBJ1-6, with 9 bases aligning to TRBD1. V dropped 3 bases and J dropped 7; count of bases not matched to a gene: 1. Germline-derived CDR1 and CDR2 are SNHLY and FYNNEI. This CDR3 is built from 14 residues. The CDR3 is CASSEGQGNSPLHF. The CDR3 DNA sequence: TGTGCCAGCAGTGAGGGACAGGGAAATTCACCCCTCCACTTT.

CDR3 bases: TGTGCCAGTAGTATAACCCTGGCTAGCGGGAGTTTTTATGAGCAGTTCTTC. Residues: CASSITLASGSFYEQFF. The rearrangement joins TRBV19 to TRBJ2-1; 10 bases agree with TRBD2. Trimming at V came to 2 bases and at J to 8 bases, leaving 12 bases not matched to a gene. CDR3 length equals 17 residues. Germline loops: CDR1 LNHDA, CDR2 SQIVND (reference sequence).

This rearrangement joins TRBV27 to TRBJ1-5, with D possibly matching TRBD1 (5 bases). Germline CDR1 is MNHEY and CDR2 is SMNVEV (reference sequence). V lost 5 bases and J 7 bases, leaving 15 bases between the germline ends. This CDR3 has 14 amino acids. CDR3 sequence (DNA): TGTGCCAGCAGTCTCCAGGGTGCAGGGCAGCCCCAGCATTTT. Translation gives CASSLQGAGQPQHF.

The chain has TRBV5-1 and TRBJ2-5; no reliable D call. Germline V gene data show CDR1 as SGHRS and CDR2 as YFSETQ. The V end lost 4 bases, the J end lost 2 bases, and 15 bases lay between the germline ends. The CDR3 length is 15 residues. CDR3 coding DNA: TGCGCCAGCAGCAAAGGAGTATCCGGGCAAGAGACCCAGTACTTC. It translates to CASSKGVSGQETQYF.

The rearrangement links TRBV15 to TRBJ2-3; 7 positions agree with TRBD1. V trimming: 0 bases; J trimming: 2 bases; junction bases outside the gene matches: 5. From germline, CDR1 is LNHNV and CDR2 YYDKDF (reference sequence). This CDR3 is built from 16 residues. This CDR3 reads CATSRDKGAPTDTQYF. CDR3 nucleotide sequence: TGTGCCACCAGCAGAGATAAGGGGGCACCCACAGATACGCAGTATTTT. Full variable domain (remainder filled in from reference TRBV15 and TRBJ2-3): DAMVIQNPRYQVTQFGKPVTLSCSQTLNHNVMYWYQQKSSQAPKLLFHYYDKDFNNEADTPDNFQSRRPNTSFCFLDIRSPGLGDTAMYLCATSRDKGAPTDTQYFGPGTRLTVL.

This chain's CDR3 is CASSSTQWWPEKLFF. DNA of the CDR3: TGTGCCAGCAGCTCCACACAGTGGTGGCCCGAAAAACTGTTTTTT. The V and J genes are TRBV14 and TRBJ1-4; no clear D gene. Trimming removed 5 bases from V and 8 bases from J, with 18 bases in between. This CDR3 region has 15 residues. Germline CDR1 and CDR2: SGHDN and FVKESK.

Worth noting for this clone: The junction does not match germline at one end; this may be a read error. The V call is TRBV28, the J call TRBJ2-7; perhaps TRBD2 as D (5 bases). Germline CDR1 is MDHEN and CDR2 is SYDVKM. The CDR3 has 15 amino acids. The chain's CDR3 is CASRFKYDGTYEQYF. CDR3 DNA sequence: TGTGCCAGCCGTTTCAAGTATGACGGGACCTACGAGCAGTACTTC.

The V call is TRBV4-2, the J call TRBJ1-1, with D tentatively TRBD1 (5 bases). The germline V and J ends were trimmed by 3 bases and 1 base, with 15 bases remaining between them. The CDR3 has 16 residues. CDR1 LGHNA and CDR2 YNFKEQ come from the germline V gene. The CDR3 reads CASSQFTSGQNTEAFF. CDR3 coding DNA: TGTGCCAGCAGCCAGTTCACCTCTGGACAGAACACTGAAGCTTTCTTT.

The chain recombines TRBV5-1 with TRBJ2-2; 8 positions agree with TRBD1. Germline trimming cut 0 bases from V and 3 bases from J; bases unmatched to any gene: 4. CDR1 SGHRS and CDR2 YFSETQ come from the germline V gene. This CDR3 region has 16 residues. The CDR3 nucleotides are TGCGCCAGCAGCTTGGCAGGGGGCTCTGACACCGGGGAGCTGTTTTTT. Residues: CASSLAGGSDTGELFF.

This clone was recorded once. The chain uses TRBV5-4 and TRBJ1-1; D might be TRBD1 (5 bases). CDR3 length: 16 amino acids. Germline-derived CDR1 and CDR2 are SGHNT and YYREEE (reference sequence). Trimming removed 3 bases at V and 3 bases at J, with 18 bases between. CDR3 residues: CASSWGTASFDTEAFF. CDR3 nucleotides: TGTGCCAGCAGCTGGGGGACCGCCAGTTTTGACACTGAAGCTTTCTTT.

The chain combines TRBV15 with TRBJ1-6; tentatively, D is TRBD1 (5 bases). The germline V gene encodes CDR1 LNHNV and CDR2 YYDKDF (reference sequence). Trimming stripped 1 base from V and 14 bases from J, with 18 bases between. This CDR3 spans 15 amino acids. In DNA, the CDR3 is TGTGCCACCAGCAGAGGGGGGAACCCGACGTTTTCCCTCCACTTT. As protein: CATSRGGNPTFSLHF.

This clone was seen a few times. The chain recombines TRBV30 with TRBJ2-1; D is possibly TRBD1 (6 bases). From germline, CDR1 is GTSNPN and CDR2 SVGIG (reference sequence). The CDR3 is 12 residues long. Trimming stripped 3 bases from V and 12 bases from J, with 15 bases between. The CDR3 region is CAWSGAGEGQFF. CDR3 nucleotide sequence: TGTGCCTGGAGCGGAGCAGGGGAAGGGCAGTTCTTC.

This clone turned up a few times. This sequence joins TRBV30 and TRBJ2-5, with TRBD1 identical over 7 bases. The V and J ends lost 5 bases and 7 bases, in that order; junction bases with no gene match: 4. The CDR3 is 11 amino acids. The germline CDR1 and CDR2 sequences are GTSNPN and SVGIG (reference sequence). The CDR3 loop reads CAWGTESTQYF. DNA of the CDR3: TGTGCCTGGGGGACAGAGTCGACCCAGTACTTC.

The chain employs TRBV6-4 and TRBJ1-6; D ambiguous. The germline CDR1 and CDR2 sequences are MRHNA and SNTAGT. V lost 6 bases to trimming and J lost 0 bases, with 12 bases between them. The CDR3 covers 16 residues. The CDR3 loop reads CASRDHRASYNSPLHF. The CDR3 DNA sequence: TGTGCCAGCAGAGATCATAGGGCCTCCTATAATTCACCCCTCCACTTT.

The V and J genes are TRBV9 and TRBJ2-3; 7 positions match TRBD2. J lost 4 bases, V lost 0 bases, and 5 bases had no gene match. The CDR3 has 15 residues. Per germline, CDR1 SGDLS and CDR2 YYNGEE. DNA for the CDR3: TGTGCCAGCAGCGTAGGTTCTAGCGGCGCAGATACGCAGTATTTT. Translation gives CASSVGSSGADTQYF.

V and J are TRBV6-1 and TRBJ2-5; 9 bases match TRBD1. CDR3 length: 12 residues. The V gene's germline CDR1 is MNHNS and CDR2 SASEGT. V lost 6 bases to trimming and J lost 5 bases; unmatched junction nucleotides: 1. The CDR3 is CASRGTGETQYF. CDR3 DNA: TGTGCCAGCAGGGGGACAGGGGAGACCCAGTACTTC.

The chain uses TRBV5-8 and TRBJ1-2, with D hard to call. This CDR3 contains 11 residues. The ends were cut back, 2 bases at V and 13 bases at J, with 12 bases in the middle. Germline-derived CDR1 and CDR2 are SGHTS and YDEGEE. CDR3 sequence: CASSLESNCTF. The CDR3 region has the DNA TGTGCCAGCAGCTTAGAATCCAATTGCACCTTC. The whole variable domain, filled in from reference TRBV5-8 and TRBJ1-2, reads EAGVTQSPTHLIKTRGQQATLRCSPISGHTSVYWYQQALGLGLQFLLWYDEGEERNRGNFPPRFSGRQFPNYSSELNVNALELEDSALYLCASSLESNCTFGSGTRLTVV.